This passage covers 31 T cell receptor beta chains from one sample sequenced in a study of PD-1 blockade in classical Hodgkin lymphoma. Time point specified: newly diagnosed, previously untreated cHL patient sample. Thawed PBMCs were the source of CD4+ T cells, purified by magnetic negative selection. Profiling relied on immunoSEQ multiplex PCR, and the TCRdb table lists in-frame clones only, not all of them. The sample has fewer than 20,000 clones; over 80% are singletons. Sequencing was carried out using CD4+ T cells from blood. Receptor source: a human donor with classical Hodgkin lymphoma.

CDR3 residues: CASSDGDTDTQYF. The CDR3 nucleotides read TGTGCCAGCAGTGACGGGGACACAGATACGCAGTATTTT. The rearrangement joins TRBV25-1 to TRBJ2-3; maybe TRBD2 (5 bases). Germline CDR1 MGHDK, CDR2 SYGVNS. This CDR3 has 13 residues. V was shortened by 3 bases and J by 2 bases, with 6 bases between the two germline ends. The full variable domain, in which reference TRBV25-1 and TRBJ2-3 provide the parts outside the CDR3, is EADIYQTPRYLVIGTGKKITLECSQTMGHDKMYWYQQDPGMELHLIHYSYGVNSTEKGDLSSESTVSRIRTEHFPLTLESARPSHTSQYLCASSDGDTDTQYFGPGTRLTVL.

The chain uses TRBV5-4 and TRBJ1-2; D ambiguous. V was cut by 4 bases and J by 7 bases, with 17 bases left in between. Germline V gene data show CDR1 as SGHNT and CDR2 as YYREEE (reference sequence). The CDR3 is 14 amino acids. The CDR3 protein is CASSDRATLGGYTF. CDR3 sequence (DNA): TGTGCCAGCAGCGACCGGGCCACCCTTGGTGGCTACACCTTC. Together with reference TRBV5-4 and TRBJ1-2, the CDR3 gives the full variable domain: ETGVTQSPTHLIKTRGQQVTLRCSSQSGHNTVSWYQQALGQGPQFIFQYYREEENGRGNFPPRFSGLQFPNYSSELNVNALELDDSALYLCASSDRATLGGYTFGSGTRLTVV.

V and J are TRBV6-6 and TRBJ2-5; D could derive from TRBD1 or TRBD2 (5 bases each). The CDR3 covers 15 residues. CDR1 is MNHNY and CDR2 is SVGAGI in the germline V gene (reference sequence). The V gene lost 7 bases and the J gene lost 1 base, with 16 bases spanning the gap. In DNA, the CDR3 is TGTGCCAGCACCCTCTCACCGGGACCCCAAGAGACCCAGTACTTC. This sequence encodes CASTLSPGPQETQYF.

V is TRBV4-1 and J is TRBJ2-4; 11 bases match TRBD2. Germline V gives CDR1 MGHRA, CDR2 YSYEKL. V lost 3 bases to trimming and J lost 0 bases; unmatched junction nucleotides: 4. The CDR3 has 17 amino acids. The CDR3 nucleotides are TGCGCCAGCAGCCAGGGACTAGCGGTAGGAGCCAAAAACATTCAGTACTTC. The encoded protein is CASSQGLAVGAKNIQYF.

The J gene is TRBJ2-7, the V gene TRBV25-1, with 8 bases lining up with TRBD2. Looked up from germline, CDR1 is MGHDK and CDR2 is SYGVNS. Losses at the gene ends were 2 bases for V and 2 bases for J; bases not matched to a gene: 2. This CDR3 contains 14 residues. Written as DNA, the CDR3 is TGTGCCAGCAGTGAAACTAGCGGCACCTACGAGCAGTACTTC. It specifies CASSETSGTYEQYF.

The J gene is TRBJ1-2, the V gene TRBV30; D perhaps matches TRBD1 (6 bases). The CDR3 contains 14 residues. Germline CDR1 GTSNPN, CDR2 SVGIG (reference sequence). V gave up 0 bases and J gave up 7 bases, with 15 bases separating them. Written as DNA, the CDR3 is TGTGCCTGGAGTGTAGCGATGGCAGGGGCTGGCTACACCTTC. It translates to CAWSVAMAGAGYTF.

This clone was detected only once. This chain uses TRBV4-1 with TRBJ1-5; D is ambiguous. There are 15 residues in the CDR3. Germline loops: CDR1 MGHRA, CDR2 YSYEKL. V lost 4 bases and J 6 bases, leaving 16 bases between the germline ends. This CDR3 is CASSPSSGFSQPQHF. The DNA for the CDR3 is TGCGCCAGCAGCCCGTCCAGCGGCTTCAGTCAGCCCCAGCATTTT.

The chain combines TRBV28 with TRBJ2-7; 7 bases are a match to TRBD2. The V and J ends lost 6 bases and 0 bases, in that order; junction bases with no gene match: 8. Germline assignment: CDR1 MDHEN and CDR2 SYDVKM. The CDR3 is made up of 15 amino acids. CDR3 region: CASSRSGASSYEQYF. The CDR3 nucleotides read TGTGCCAGCAGCCGGAGCGGGGCGAGCTCCTACGAGCAGTACTTC.

This clone occurred a few times. This same CDR3 is encoded by further DNA sequences in the sample. The rearrangement links TRBV2 to TRBJ1-2, with D perhaps TRBD1 (5 bases). V was clipped by 8 bases and J by 4 bases, with 20 bases between them. The CDR3 has 15 amino acids. Germline V lookup: CDR1 SNHLY, CDR2 FYNNEI. The CDR3 is CASSALVQGPYGYTF. CDR3 DNA sequence: TGTGCCAGCTCCGCCCTTGTCCAGGGCCCCTATGGCTACACCTTC.

This clone was recorded a few times. The chain carries TRBV10-3 and TRBJ1-2, with 10 nucleotides matching TRBD1. The germline V gene has CDR1 ENHRY and CDR2 SYGVKD. The CDR3 is made up of 15 amino acids. With 6 bases clipped from V and 6 bases from J, the junction kept 10 bases outside the gene matches. The CDR3 coding sequence is TGTGCCATCAGCGGAGTGGGGACAGGGGCGGATGGCTACACCTTC. It specifies CAISGVGTGADGYTF.

V usage is TRBV6-5 and J usage is TRBJ2-3, with D perhaps matching TRBD1 or TRBD2 (6 bases each). The V gene lost 4 bases and the J gene lost 8 bases, with 22 bases spanning the gap. Germline lookup yields CDR1 MNHEY and CDR2 SVGAGI. This CDR3 contains 16 residues. The chain's CDR3 is CASSSGVGGTLPTQYF. CDR3 in DNA: TGTGCCAGCAGTTCGGGCGTGGGGGGCACGCTACCTACGCAGTATTTT.

V gene TRBV6-6 combines with J gene TRBJ1-4; 10 bases match TRBD1. There are 14 residues in the CDR3. Germline loops: CDR1 MNHNY, CDR2 SVGAGI (reference sequence). The V and J ends lost 4 bases and 13 bases, in that order; junction bases with no gene match: 9. Here the CDR3 DNA reads TGTGCCAGCAGTTCAAGACAGGGGGCGGTAAGACTGTTTTTT. Translated: CASSSRQGAVRLFF.

The chain carries TRBV10-3 and TRBJ2-7; the D gene could be TRBD1 or TRBD2 (5 bases each). This CDR3 has 13 residues. Germline V CDR1 and CDR2: ENHRY, SYGVKD. Trimming left V 8 bases short and J 0 bases short, with 11 bases between. CDR3 in DNA: TGTGCCATCGCCGGGACGGCCTCCTACGAGCAGTACTTC. It yields the protein CAIAGTASYEQYF.

The J gene is TRBJ2-3, the V gene TRBV29-1; 8 bases are shared with TRBD2. Per the germline V gene, CDR1 is SQVTM and CDR2 is ANQGSEA. The CDR3 loop spans 17 amino acids. The ends lost 0 bases at V and 1 base at J; junction bases unmatched: 9. The CDR3: CSVEDLRAGGGTDTQYF. In nucleotides, the CDR3 is TGCAGCGTTGAAGATCTTAGGGCGGGGGGCGGCACAGATACGCAGTATTTT.

In this sample, this clone turned up once. V is TRBV11-2 and J is TRBJ2-1; 9 positions agree with TRBD2. V was pared by 1 base and J by 9 bases, with 4 bases of the junction left unmatched. The CDR3 runs to 14 residues. In germline, CDR1 is SGHAT, CDR2 FQNNGV. This CDR3 reads CASSLVAGEFEQFF. DNA for the CDR3: TGTGCCAGCAGCTTAGTAGCGGGAGAGTTTGAGCAGTTCTTC.

The V gene is TRBV18, the J gene TRBJ1-6; maybe TRBD1 (5 bases). CDR1 and CDR2 from the germline V gene are KGHSH and LQKENI. CDR3 size: 15 residues. V was shortened by 5 bases and J by 9 bases, with 17 bases between the two germline ends. The CDR3 sequence is CASSSGGTSGSPLHF. Here the CDR3 DNA reads TGTGCCAGCTCATCTGGGGGGACCTCGGGTTCACCCCTCCACTTT.

This clone was found a few times. V and J are TRBV7-2 and TRBJ2-7, with 11 positions matching TRBD2. In germline, CDR1 is SGHTA, CDR2 FQGNSA. Trimming took 4 bases from V and 5 from J; bases not matched to a gene: 7. The CDR3 spans 15 residues. The CDR3, as DNA: TGTGCCAGCAGCTCATCACTAGCGGGAGCTCACGAGCAGTACTTC. Amino acid sequence: CASSSSLAGAHEQYF.

The chain recombines TRBV5-6 with TRBJ1-5; D is unclear. This CDR3 has 13 amino acids. V shed 4 bases and J shed 4 bases, with 9 bases lying between them. Germline lookup yields CDR1 SGHDT and CDR2 YYEEEE. The CDR3 is CASSPGGNQPQHF. The CDR3 DNA sequence: TGTGCCAGCAGCCCGGGAGGAAATCAGCCCCAGCATTTT.

The chain has TRBV6-5 and TRBJ2-2, with 11 positions matching TRBD1. The germline V gene has CDR1 MNHEY and CDR2 SVGAGI. V shed 6 bases and J 7 bases; nucleotides not matched to a gene: 7. This CDR3 spans 15 amino acids. CDR3 region: CASRKGQGAVGELFF. The CDR3 DNA sequence: TGTGCCAGCAGAAAAGGACAGGGGGCAGTCGGGGAGCTGTTTTTT.

This chain connects TRBV7-2 to TRBJ1-5; tentative D call: TRBD1 (5 bases). CDR1 and CDR2 (germline): SGHTA, FQGNSA. The CDR3 runs to 15 residues. Trimming left V 1 base short and J 2 bases short, with 9 bases between. The CDR3 bases are TGTGCCAGCAGCTTAGTGCGGGGGGGCAATCAGCCCCAGCATTTT. Its translation: CASSLVRGGNQPQHF.

This clone was counted a single time. The chain combines TRBV13 with TRBJ2-3; no clear D. CDR3 length equals 12 residues. The germline CDR1 and CDR2 sequences are PRHDT and FYEKMQ (reference sequence). V was pared by 0 bases and J by 4 bases, with 2 bases between. CDR3 nucleotide sequence: TGTGCCAGCAGCTTAGGGGCAGATACGCAGTATTTT. Translating it yields CASSLGADTQYF.

The chain uses TRBV5-5 and TRBJ2-1; 10 nucleotides match TRBD2. The CDR3 contains 16 residues. The ends lost 3 bases at V and 9 bases at J; junction bases unmatched: 12. Per germline, CDR1 SGHKS and CDR2 YYEKEE (reference sequence). CDR3 nucleotide sequence: TGTGCCAGCAGCTGGACGGGGCTAGCGGGAGTGTCTGAGCAGTTCTTC. Translation: CASSWTGLAGVSEQFF.

V and J are TRBV7-9 and TRBJ2-7, with D possibly being TRBD1 or TRBD2 (5 bases each). CDR3 length: 15 amino acids. The V and J ends lost 4 bases and 0 bases respectively, with 13 bases between them. Germline lookup yields CDR1 SEHNR and CDR2 FQNEAQ (reference sequence). The CDR3 sequence is CASSSPGPTSYEQYF. In DNA form, the CDR3 reads TGTGCCAGCAGCTCCCCGGGGCCGACCTCCTACGAGCAGTACTTC.

V gene TRBV30 combines with J gene TRBJ1-2; D is perhaps TRBD1 (5 bases). CDR1 and CDR2 (germline): GTSNPN, SVGIG (reference sequence). Trimming removed 3 bases from V and 2 bases from J, with 7 bases in between. The CDR3 consists of 12 residues. The CDR3 spells CAWSRVNYGYTF. CDR3 bases: TGTGCCTGGAGCAGGGTAAACTATGGCTACACCTTC.

The V and J genes are TRBV25-1 and TRBJ2-7; D may be TRBD2 (5 bases). The CDR3 spans 14 residues. V shed 5 bases and J shed 7 bases, with 18 bases lying between them. Germline values: CDR1 MGHDK, CDR2 SYGVNS. DNA of the CDR3: TGTGCCAGCAGTCCCGACTTGGTGACGGGGGAGCAGTACTTC. Protein product: CASSPDLVTGEQYF.

This rearrangement joins TRBV11-2 to TRBJ2-5, with 8 bases identical to TRBD2. The CDR3 covers 16 residues. V lost 5 bases and J lost 2; bases outside the gene matches: 10. From germline, CDR1 is SGHAT and CDR2 FQNNGV. The DNA for the CDR3 is TGTGCCAGCAGCCCCCGGTCTAGCGGGCCACAAGAGACCCAGTACTTC. Its translation: CASSPRSSGPQETQYF.

The chain couples TRBV11-2 to TRBJ1-2; perhaps TRBD1 as D (6 bases). V gave up 1 base and J gave up 8 bases, with 8 bases separating them. The length of the CDR3 is 12 residues. Germline V gives CDR1 SGHAT, CDR2 FQNNGV. This chain's CDR3 is CASSLGGGGYTF. The DNA of the CDR3 is TGTGCCAGCAGCTTAGGGGGGGGCGGCTACACCTTC.

CDR3 nucleotides: TGTGCCAGCAGTTTGGCGGGGGGTTATGGCTACACCTTC. Translating it yields CASSLAGGYGYTF. J is TRBJ1-2 and V is TRBV28, with a weak D call TRBD1 (5 bases). Germline assignment: CDR1 MDHEN and CDR2 SYDVKM. V was shortened by 3 bases and J by 5 bases, with 10 bases between the two germline ends. This CDR3 region has 13 residues.

The rearrangement uses TRBV5-6 and TRBJ2-1; 11 nucleotides line up with TRBD2. The CDR3 length is 15 residues. After removal of 6 bases from V and 4 bases from J, the junction contained 6 bases not matched to a gene. Germline CDR1 is SGHDT and CDR2 is YYEEEE. The DNA of the CDR3 is TGTGCCAGCAACTACTTAGCGGGAGGGTACAATGAGCAGTTCTTC. Translated, it gives CASNYLAGGYNEQFF.

The chain couples TRBV2 to TRBJ2-3; 7 bases agree with TRBD2. CDR1 is SNHLY, CDR2 FYNNEI, per germline. The V and J ends lost 6 bases and 0 bases, in that order; junction bases with no gene match: 6. The CDR3 runs 15 residues. The CDR3 reads CASSSSGTSTDTQYF. In DNA, the CDR3 is TGTGCCAGCAGCTCTAGCGGAACTAGCACAGATACGCAGTATTTT.

This clone was seen once. The chain uses TRBV7-3 and TRBJ2-1; a weak D match, TRBD2 (5 bases). This CDR3 contains 15 residues. Germline CDR1 and CDR2: SGHTA and FQGTGA. V was pared by 0 bases and J by 8 bases, with 14 bases between. The CDR3 region has the DNA TGTGCCAGCAGCTTAACTGGTGGGAGTCGGTATGAGCAGTTCTTC. Its protein is CASSLTGGSRYEQFF.